The clone carrying this T cell receptor beta chain was observed once. The entry originates in a study of blood T cell repertoires in COVID-19. Study summary: Acute and convalescent COVID-19 samples came from the United States, Italy and Spain.

The authors' processing: Reference gene primer amplification gave estimated nucleated cell counts. Repertoires were generated with immunoSEQ multiplex PCR, while TCRdb's copy carries only in-frame clones and drops some. D and trimming come from the DNA, and the V and J calls and clone size come from that table. Of 250,000 to 300,000 clones listed, 70% to 90% were seen once; the top ten hold 11%. The CDR3 runs to 14 residues. Trimming took 2 bases from V and 8 from J, leaving 12 bases between them. The germline CDR1 and CDR2 sequences are KGHDR and SFDVKD. The chain employs TRBV24-1 and TRBJ2-1; D not resolved. The receptor was derived from a woman in her 70s with acute or convalescent COVID-19. The sample consisted of peripheral blood. The CDR3 DNA reads TGTGCCACCAGTGATTCGCGTCTCCAATATGAGCAGTTCTTC. Protein sequence: CATSDSRLQYEQFF.